One TCR beta chain is described in this entry. Its target is not known. These data are taken from a study of T cell responses to AZD1222 COVID-19 vaccine. Broader study findings: Vaccination with two AZD1222 doses was followed by a rise in Spike-specific TCR breadth and depth. Only six individuals given AZD1222 were seropositive at baseline.

The method was immunoSEQ multiplex PCR; TCRdb's version includes in-frame clones alone and lacks a portion of them. The sample includes about 140,000 clones, 85% to 95% of them seen just once. V was clipped by 7 bases and J by 3 bases, with 15 bases between them. This CDR3 is built from 14 residues. Germline V gene sequence: CDR1 LNHDA, CDR2 SQIVND (reference sequence). Specimen: peripheral blood, collected after recovery from COVID-19. The sequence was collected from an adult who had recovered from COVID-19. The chain couples TRBV19 to TRBJ1-2, with D tentatively TRBD1 (5 bases). Here the CDR3 DNA reads TGTGCCAGTATGGGGGTGAGGGTCGACTATGGCTACACCTTC. Translated, it gives CASMGVRVDYGYTF.